Following are 27 T cell receptor beta chains from one sample sequenced in a study of shared clonotypes between healthy human individuals. Profiling relied on immunoSEQ multiplex PCR, and the TCRdb table lists in-frame clones only, not all of them. The data hold about a million clones, with approximately 80% observed a single time. Sequencing used memory CD4+ T cells sorted from blood. Subset meaning: CD45RA-negative fraction. Source of these receptors: a man aged 18 to 29 in good health.

The chain couples TRBV7-2 to TRBJ2-5; 7 bases fit TRBD2. There are 14 residues in the CDR3. CDR1 and CDR2 (germline): SGHTA, FQGNSA. The trim removed 1 base at V and 4 bases at J, leaving 3 bases unmatched. CDR3 DNA sequence: TGTGCCAGCAGCTTAGGCGGGAGCGCAGAGACCCAGTACTTC. Its protein is CASSLGGSAETQYF.

The genes are TRBV7-2 and TRBJ2-1; D not resolved. Germline-derived CDR1 and CDR2 are SGHTA and FQGNSA. This CDR3 is 13 amino acids long. V lost 1 base, J lost 10 bases, and 11 bases lay in between. In DNA form, the CDR3 reads TGTGCCAGCAGCTTAGGATCTCCCGGGGAGCAGTTCTTC. It yields the protein CASSLGSPGEQFF.

A few counts support this clone. This chain links TRBV19 with TRBJ2-2, with D hard to call. Germline loops: CDR1 LNHDA, CDR2 SQIVND (reference sequence). The V gene lost 9 bases and the J gene lost 2 bases, with 10 bases spanning the gap. The CDR3 loop spans 13 amino acids. The CDR3 nucleotides are TGTGCCAGCAGACTCGTTAACACCGGGGAGCTGTTTTTT. It translates to CASRLVNTGELFF.

About this clone: An end of the junction does not agree with germline; a read error may underlie this. J is TRBJ2-1 and V is TRBV7-2; 8 bases line up with TRBD2. The CDR3 has 15 amino acids. Germline V lookup: CDR1 SGHTA, CDR2 FQGNSA. The CDR3 is CASSRTSYIYNKQFF. The CDR3 bases are TGTGCCAGCAGCCGGACTAGCTACATTTACAATAAGCAGTTCTTC.

The rearrangement links TRBV6-1 to TRBJ1-2; no clear D. Germline V gene sequence: CDR1 MNHNS, CDR2 SASEGT. CDR3 length equals 15 residues. Trimming removed 2 bases from V and 7 bases from J, with 17 bases in between. The CDR3 DNA sequence: TGTGCCAGCAGTGAACCCAACGGCGTCGGCTCTGGCTACACCTTC. This gives the protein CASSEPNGVGSGYTF.

This clone was detected many times. The chain uses TRBV11-2 and TRBJ2-4, with D perhaps TRBD1 (6 bases). CDR3 size: 16 residues. CDR1 is SGHAT and CDR2 is FQNNGV in the germline V gene. Trimming shortened V by 4 bases and J by 6 bases, and 19 bases separated the two germline ends. The CDR3 protein is CASSSRTALKGNIQYF. In nucleotides, the CDR3 is TGTGCCAGCAGCTCTCGGACAGCTCTAAAGGGAAACATTCAGTACTTC.

This chain connects TRBV7-9 to TRBJ2-2; TRBD2 matches at 10 bases. The germline gives CDR1 SEHNR, CDR2 FQNEAQ (reference sequence). With 5 bases clipped from V and 3 bases from J, the junction kept 9 bases outside the gene matches. This CDR3 comprises 17 residues. The CDR3 DNA follows: TGTGCCAGCAGCCGAGCTAGCGGGGGCCGGGACACCGGGGAGCTGTTTTTT. As protein: CASSRASGGRDTGELFF.

The chain is built from TRBV4-3 and TRBJ2-1; no definite D call. V shed 0 bases and J shed 7 bases, with 13 bases lying between them. The CDR3 length is 15 residues. Germline V gives CDR1 LGHNA, CDR2 YSLEER. The DNA for the CDR3 is TGCGCCAGCAGCCAAGATATTCTATATCCAAATGAGCAGTTCTTC. Translated, it gives CASSQDILYPNEQFF.

The V gene is TRBV9, the J gene TRBJ2-3; the D is unclear. Germline V gene sequence: CDR1 SGDLS, CDR2 YYNGEE. V lost 0 bases, J lost 0 bases, and 8 bases lay in between. The length of the CDR3 is 15 residues. The CDR3 loop is CASSVGDPSTDTQYF. The CDR3 DNA reads TGTGCCAGCAGCGTAGGCGACCCAAGCACAGATACGCAGTATTTT.

The chain joins TRBV30 to TRBJ2-1; 7 positions agree with TRBD2. Germline trimming cut 1 base from V and 0 bases from J; bases unmatched to any gene: 9. This CDR3 has 17 amino acids. Germline lookup yields CDR1 GTSNPN and CDR2 SVGIG (reference sequence). The CDR3 region is CAWSGSSGGGSYNEQFF. CDR3 DNA: TGTGCCTGGAGTGGTTCTAGCGGAGGAGGCTCCTACAATGAGCAGTTCTTC.

The rearrangement uses TRBV28 and TRBJ1-5; 7 bases fit TRBD1. Per germline, CDR1 MDHEN and CDR2 SYDVKM. Unmatched junction bases numbered 8, after V lost 0 bases and J lost 6 bases. The CDR3 consists of 16 residues. The CDR3 DNA reads TGTGCCAGCAGTTTATGGGAAGGGGGCTTCGGTCAGCCCCAGCATTTT. Its translation is CASSLWEGGFGQPQHF.

The chain links TRBV28 to TRBJ2-3; 9 bases map to TRBD1. Germline assignment: CDR1 MDHEN and CDR2 SYDVKM. This CDR3 region has 14 residues. With V trimmed by 10 bases and J by 2 bases, 7 bases remained unmatched. The CDR3 sequence is CANSGQGSTDTQYF. The DNA of the CDR3 is TGTGCCAACTCAGGACAGGGGTCCACAGATACGCAGTATTTT.

The V and J genes are TRBV5-1 and TRBJ1-2; perhaps TRBD1 as D (6 bases). Germline assignment: CDR1 SGHRS and CDR2 YFSETQ. The CDR3 is 15 residues long. V lost 0 bases and J lost 2, with 11 bases in between. CDR3 sequence reads: CASSLAVTGNYGYTF. The CDR3 region has the DNA TGCGCCAGCAGCTTGGCCGTAACAGGGAACTATGGCTACACCTTC.

The rearrangement joins TRBV9 to TRBJ2-5; 9 bases fit TRBD2. In germline, CDR1 is SGDLS, CDR2 YYNGEE. This CDR3 contains 15 residues. J lost 1 base, V lost 2 bases, and 3 bases had no gene match. CDR3 sequence (DNA): TGTGCCAGCAGCGTTTCAGCGGGGGGCCAAGAGACCCAGTACTTC. It is translated as CASSVSAGGQETQYF. The whole variable domain, filled in from reference TRBV9 and TRBJ2-5, reads DSGVTQTPKHLITATGQRVTLRCSPRSGDLSVYWYQQSLDQGLQFLIQYYNGEERAKGNILERFSAQQFPDLHSELNLSSLELGDSALYFCASSVSAGGQETQYFGPGTRLLVL.

Notes on this clone: In the same sample, other DNA sequences code for this CDR3. The chain employs TRBV7-9 and TRBJ2-7, with 8 bases that match TRBD2. There are 13 residues in the CDR3. Looked up from germline, CDR1 is SEHNR and CDR2 is FQNEAQ (reference sequence). With V trimmed by 0 bases and J by 6 bases, 1 base remained unmatched. CDR3 residues: CASSLAGTSEQYF. Written as DNA, the CDR3 is TGTGCCAGCAGCTTAGCCGGGACTAGCGAGCAGTACTTC.

The rearrangement joins TRBV7-9 to TRBJ2-2, with unresolved D. Trimming took 2 bases from V and 3 from J, leaving 7 bases between them. This CDR3 region has 14 residues. Per the germline V gene, CDR1 is SEHNR and CDR2 is FQNEAQ (reference sequence). The CDR3 is CASSLNVDTGELFF. The CDR3 region has the DNA TGTGCCAGCAGCTTAAACGTGGACACCGGGGAGCTGTTTTTT.

V is TRBV7-9 and J is TRBJ2-3, with D possibly being TRBD1 or TRBD2 (5 bases each). V shed 5 bases and J shed 2 bases, with 14 bases lying between them. Germline V lookup: CDR1 SEHNR, CDR2 FQNEAQ (reference sequence). The CDR3 loop spans 15 amino acids. The CDR3 loop reads CASSIGQGDTDTQYF. CDR3 DNA: TGTGCCAGCAGCATAGGGCAGGGAGACACAGATACGCAGTATTTT.

This clone was recorded many times. Other DNA sequences in this specimen translate into the identical CDR3. V and J are TRBV7-9 and TRBJ1-2, with 7 bases aligning to TRBD1. V dropped 5 bases and J dropped 6; count of bases not matched to a gene: 9. Germline V gene lookup returns CDR1 SEHNR and CDR2 FQNEAQ (reference sequence). The CDR3 extends over 14 amino acids. As DNA, the CDR3 is TGTGCCAGCAGCGCACAGGGGAGTACGGATGGCTACACCTTC. Its protein is CASSAQGSTDGYTF.

This clone was seen just once. The rearrangement links TRBV9 to TRBJ2-3; perhaps TRBD2 as D (5 bases). Trimming pared 4 bases from V and 1 base from J, leaving 10 bases between. Germline V gene data show CDR1 as SGDLS and CDR2 as YYNGEE. This CDR3 has 14 residues. CDR3 coding DNA: TGTGCCAGCAGCTTAAGGACTGGCACAGATACGCAGTATTTT. Translating it yields CASSLRTGTDTQYF.

The rearrangement joins TRBV30 to TRBJ2-3; possible D gene TRBD1, 6 bases. The V gene's germline CDR1 is GTSNPN and CDR2 SVGIG (reference sequence). Trimming stripped 2 bases from V and 3 bases from J, with 15 bases between. The CDR3 runs to 15 residues. The CDR3 loop reads CAWSPDRLGTDTQYF. CDR3 in DNA: TGTGCCTGGAGTCCCGACAGGCTAGGGACAGATACGCAGTATTTT.

This chain links TRBV30 with TRBJ1-2, with D perhaps matching TRBD1 (5 bases). This CDR3 has 14 amino acids. Germline-derived CDR1 and CDR2 are GTSNPN and SVGIG (reference sequence). Trimming took 2 bases from V and 6 from J, leaving 16 bases between them. The CDR3 is CAWSSRGAHHGYTF. DNA for the CDR3: TGTGCCTGGAGTTCAAGGGGAGCGCATCATGGCTACACCTTC.

The V gene is TRBV5-6, the J gene TRBJ1-4; D might be TRBD1 (5 bases). V was shortened by 4 bases and J by 8 bases, with 15 bases between the two germline ends. The germline V gene has CDR1 SGHDT and CDR2 YYEEEE. This CDR3 is built from 14 residues. The CDR3 DNA sequence: TGTGCCAGCAGCATCAGGGCGGGTGGAGAAAAACTGTTTTTT. This encodes CASSIRAGGEKLFF.

The chain uses TRBV29-1 and TRBJ1-5; 9 nucleotides agree with TRBD1. This CDR3 contains 14 residues. The germline gives CDR1 SQVTM, CDR2 ANQGSEA. V trimming: 5 bases; J trimming: 3 bases; junction bases outside the gene matches: 5. Here the CDR3 reads CSVSTGGFNQPQHF. In DNA, the CDR3 is TGCAGCGTTAGCACAGGGGGCTTCAATCAGCCCCAGCATTTT.

CDR3 DNA sequence: TGTGCCAGCAGCCGTATACCGGGTCCTCAAGAGACCCAGTACTTC. It yields the protein CASSRIPGPQETQYF. The V gene is TRBV7-3, the J gene TRBJ2-5; no clear D gene. This CDR3 spans 15 amino acids. Per germline, CDR1 SGHTA and CDR2 FQGTGA. Deletions cut 5 bases from V and 2 bases from J, with 15 bases between.

The chain recombines TRBV4-3 with TRBJ2-7, with 9 positions matching TRBD1. Unmatched junction bases numbered 4, after V lost 1 base and J lost 6 bases. This CDR3 contains 14 residues. CDR1 LGHNA and CDR2 YSLEER come from the germline V gene. CDR3 protein: CASSQAGTGSEQYF. CDR3 nucleotide sequence: TGCGCCAGCAGCCAAGCCGGGACAGGGTCCGAGCAGTACTTC.

The rearrangement uses TRBV6-6 and TRBJ1-6; possibly TRBD1 for D (6 bases). The CDR3 sequence is 16 residues long. The germline V gene encodes CDR1 MNHNY and CDR2 SVGAGI (reference sequence). V lost 7 bases, J lost 0 bases, and 13 bases lay in between. CDR3 residues: CASNQQGFSYNSPLHF. In DNA, the CDR3 is TGTGCCAGCAACCAACAGGGTTTCTCCTATAATTCACCCCTCCACTTT.

This clone was seen just once. The chain combines TRBV7-2 with TRBJ2-7, with D perhaps TRBD1 or TRBD2 (5 bases each). The CDR3 contains 13 residues. Germline CDR1 SGHTA, CDR2 FQGNSA. V was shortened by 4 bases and J by 4 bases, with 11 bases between the two germline ends. CDR3 region: CASSSGTIYEQYF. The CDR3 region has the DNA TGTGCCAGCAGCTCCGGGACCATATACGAGCAGTACTTC.